The rows below give T cell receptor beta chains drawn from one sample of a study of liver allograft versus peripheral blood T cells. TCRdb independently ran MiXCR on the reads; one entry per CDR3 protein. The sample includes several thousand distinct CDR3 sequences, 15% of them seen just once. These receptors were taken from a human patient who had a liver transplant. The T cells may partly be graft donor cells. CDR3s include the opening cysteine and the closing phenylalanine or tryptophan. D genes are given only for firm matches. The listing skips clone size in some rows; elsewhere it reads once, few, many or a size class.

clone size	V gene	D gene	J gene	CDR3 DNA	CDR3 protein
few	TRBV7-9	.	TRBJ1-1	TGTGCCAGCAGCCGCTCCGGGACCAGGGGCACTGAAGCTTTCTTT	CASSRSGTRGTEAFF
.	TRBV12-3/TRBV12-4	TRBD2	TRBJ2-7	TGTGCCAGCAGTTTGACTAGCAGTCCCTACGAGCAGTACTTC	CASSLTSSPYEQYF
many	TRBV7-2	.	TRBJ1-3	TGTGCCAGCAGCCTAGGGTTCTCTGGAAACACCATATATTTT	CASSLGFSGNTIYF
.	TRBV20-1	.	TRBJ1-1	TGCAGTGCTAGAGAGGGAGGGGGGGGGAACACTGAAGCTTTCTTT	CSAREGGGGNTEAFF
few	TRBV12-3/TRBV12-4	.	TRBJ2-5	TGTGCCAGCAGTACAGGGTCAACTATGGGGACCCAGTACTTC	CASSTGSTMGTQYF
.	TRBV9	.	TRBJ2-7	TGTGCCAGCAGCGTAGGGGTCAGCGGAACCTACGAGCAGTACTTC	CASSVGVSGTYEQYF
.	TRBV18	.	TRBJ1-1	TGTGCCAGCACCGCAGGGATGAACACTGAAGCTTTCTTT	CASTAGMNTEAFF
few	TRBV6-5	TRBD2	TRBJ2-3	TGTGCCAGCAGTTCGGGACTAGCGGGGGAAACAGATACGCAGTATTTT	CASSSGLAGETDTQYF
.	TRBV5-1	.	TRBJ1-4	TGCGCCAGCAGCGTCCAGCCAGGGGACAATGAAAAACTGTTTTTT	CASSVQPGDNEKLFF
medium-sized	TRBV6-6	.	TRBJ1-1	TGTGCCATCCTACCCAAGGGGGACACTGAAGCTTTCTTT	CAILPKGDTEAFF
.	TRBV30	.	TRBJ1-1	TGTGTCTGGAGTAAAGGGGTGGCGAACACTGAAGCTTTCTTT	CVWSKGVANTEAFF
medium-sized	TRBV6-2/TRBV6-3	TRBD2	TRBJ2-1	TGTGCCAGCAGTTCGGCCTTAGGGACTAGCGGGAGAGGTAATGAGCAGTTCTTC	CASSSALGTSGRGNEQFF
medium-sized	TRBV28	TRBD1	TRBJ1-2	TGTGCCAGCAGTTTCGGGACAGGGGGAGGCTACACCTTC	CASSFGTGGGYTF
medium-sized	TRBV18	.	TRBJ1-1	TGTGCCAGCTCATCGGAGGGACCGAACACTGAAGCTTTCTTT	CASSSEGPNTEAFF
.	TRBV30	.	TRBJ1-1	TGTGCCTGGACCTCCCATTTCCTGATGGAAGCTTTCTTT	CAWTSHFLMEAFF
.	TRBV12-3/TRBV12-4	TRBD2	TRBJ2-7	TGTGCCAGCAGTTTTGGTAGCGGGAGTTTGGCCTACGAGCAGTACTTC	CASSFGSGSLAYEQYF
medium-sized	TRBV10-3	.	TRBJ1-5	TGTGCCATCAGTGAGAGCGGGACACCCCGTGGGCAGCCCCAGCATTTT	CAISESGTPRGQPQHF
medium-sized	TRBV20-1	.	TRBJ1-2	TGCAGTGCTAGAGGCCCCGGGGGGCGCGCGGATGGCTACACCTTC	CSARGPGGRADGYTF
medium-sized	TRBV18	TRBD2	TRBJ2-2	TGTGCCAGCTCACCCGATAATCACCGGGAGGGCCACACCGGGGAGCTGTTTTTT	CASSPDNHREGHTGELFF
few	TRBV6-6	TRBD1	TRBJ1-1	TGTGCCAGCAATCTACAGGGGAGCCTTGAAGCTTTCTTT	CASNLQGSLEAFF
medium-sized	TRBV28	.	TRBJ2-7	TGTGCCAGCAGCTTAACTGGACCGGACTACGAGCAGTACTTC	CASSLTGPDYEQYF
few	TRBV11-2	.	TRBJ2-1	TGTGCCAGCAGCCAACCCGCGGGGGCGATATTAAATGAGCAGTTCTTC	CASSQPAGAILNEQFF
many	TRBV28	.	TRBJ2-7	TGTGCCAGCAGCCGAGTACCAGGACAAAGGCTGAGTGAGCAGTACTTC	CASSRVPGQRLSEQYF
medium-sized	TRBV29-1	TRBD2	TRBJ2-7	TGCAGCGTTGGGACTAGCGCTTACGAGCAGTACTTC	CSVGTSAYEQYF
once	TRBV6-1	.	TRBJ2-2	TGTGCCGTAACCGGGAGCAAGAACACCGGGGAGCTGTTTTTT	CAVTGSKNTGELFF
few	TRBV9	TRBD2	TRBJ2-3	TGTGCCAGCAGCGTACTAGCGGGCACAGATACGCAGTATTTT	CASSVLAGTDTQYF
few	TRBV7-2	.	TRBJ1-1	TGTGCCAGCAGCTTTAAGGTCGCGGGGAACACTGAAGCTTTCTTT	CASSFKVAGNTEAFF
medium-sized	TRBV10-3	.	TRBJ1-2	TGTGCCATCAGTGATTCTATTTTGGGCTATGGCTACACCTTC	CAISDSILGYGYTF
.	TRBV14	.	TRBJ2-3	TGTGCCAGCAGCCAAGGGAAAGTGATCACAGATACGCAGTATTTT	CASSQGKVITDTQYF
.	TRBV7-9	TRBD1	TRBJ1-2	TGTGCCAGCAGCTCCCGGGACAGACAAAACTATGGCTACACCTTC	CASSSRDRQNYGYTF
many	TRBV6-5	TRBD1	TRBJ1-2	TGTGCCAGCAGTTACCAAAGGACAGGGGGCCTCGGCTATGGCTACACCTTC	CASSYQRTGGLGYGYTF
many	TRBV19	TRBD1	TRBJ2-3	TGTGCCAGTAGTACCCCCCGGGACAGAGTAACAGATACGCAGTATTTT	CASSTPRDRVTDTQYF
.	TRBV15	.	TRBJ2-7	TGTGCCACCAGCAGAGAAAGATACGAGCAGTACTTC	CATSRERYEQYF
.	TRBV20-1	.	TRBJ2-1	TGCAGTGCTAGAGGCGACAGGTATGAGCAGTTCTTC	CSARGDRYEQFF
many	TRBV18	TRBD2	TRBJ2-4	TGTGCCAGCTCACCACTAGCGGGAGACGCCAAAAACATTCAGTACTTC	CASSPLAGDAKNIQYF
medium-sized	TRBV13	.	TRBJ1-2	TGTGCCAGCAGCTTTGGCAGGGTGGGCTACACCTTC	CASSFGRVGYTF
medium-sized	TRBV6-2/TRBV6-3	.	TRBJ1-2	TGTGCCCACGCAGTCGCGGCTAACTATGGCTACACCTTC	CAHAVAANYGYTF
many	TRBV5-6	.	TRBJ1-2	TGTGCCAGCAGGGACACTGGCGGGGGCCGGTTTAACTATGGCTACACCTTC	CASRDTGGGRFNYGYTF
medium-sized	TRBV28	TRBD1	TRBJ1-2	TGTGCCAGCCACCGGGGGTCAGGGGGCGCCTATGGCTACACCTTC	CASHRGSGGAYGYTF
medium-sized	TRBV6-6	TRBD1	TRBJ1-5	TGTGCCAGCAGTTATTTTCCGGGACAGGATAGCAATCAGCCCCAGCATTTT	CASSYFPGQDSNQPQHF
medium-sized	TRBV28	.	TRBJ1-3	TGTGCCAGCAGTCCACCCGGGGGAAGGCGCTCTGGAAACACCATATATTTT	CASSPPGGRRSGNTIYF
many	TRBV28	TRBD2	TRBJ2-5	TGTGCCAGCAGTTCTTCAACACTAGCGGGCGGACAAGAGACCCAGTACTTC	CASSSSTLAGGQETQYF
many	TRBV28	.	TRBJ1-5	TGTGCCAGCAGAGGACAGTATAATCAGCCCCAGCATTTT	CASRGQYNQPQHF
.	TRBV28	.	TRBJ1-1	TGTGCCAGCAGTGACAGCTCGAGCACTGAAGCTTTCTTT	CASSDSSSTEAFF
medium-sized	TRBV19	.	TRBJ2-3	TGTGCCAGTAGTATGGGCAGGGGGGCAGATACGCAGTATTTT	CASSMGRGADTQYF
few	TRBV20-1	TRBD1	TRBJ1-5	TGCAGTGCTCCCACAGGGGGAGAACAGCCCCAGCATTTT	CSAPTGGEQPQHF
medium-sized	TRBV18	.	TRBJ1-5	TGTGCCAGCTCACCACGGCAGGGCATCTATCAGCCCCAGCATTTT	CASSPRQGIYQPQHF
medium-sized	TRBV6-2/TRBV6-3	TRBD1	TRBJ1-2	TGTGCCAGCACTAACCTACAGGGGACGAACTATGGCTACACCTTC	CASTNLQGTNYGYTF
medium-sized	TRBV6-5	TRBD1	TRBJ1-5	TGTGCCAGCAGAGCACAGGGGGTCAGTAATCAGCCCCAGCATTTT	CASRAQGVSNQPQHF
.	TRBV7-3	.	TRBJ2-3	TGTGCCAGCAGCTTAATGGCAGGGGTAGATACGCAGTATTTT	CASSLMAGVDTQYF
medium-sized	TRBV28	.	TRBJ1-3	TGTGCCAGCAGTTTGGCCGGGATCTCTGGAAACACCATATATTTT	CASSLAGISGNTIYF
medium-sized	TRBV15	.	TRBJ1-4	TGTGCCACCAGCAGATCATATGCGGGTCGTAATGAAAAACTGTTTTTT	CATSRSYAGRNEKLFF
medium-sized	TRBV7-9	TRBD2	TRBJ2-1	TGTGCCAGCTCTAGCGGGAGCTCCTACAATGAGCAGTTCTTC	CASSSGSSYNEQFF
large	TRBV29-1	TRBD1	TRBJ1-2	TGCAGCGTTGCTGGGACAGGGCTGAACTATGGCTACACCTTC	CSVAGTGLNYGYTF
medium-sized	TRBV10-3	TRBD2	TRBJ2-1	TGTGCCATCAGTGGACCGCGAGTTAGCGGGACCTCCAATGAGCAGTTCTTC	CAISGPRVSGTSNEQFF
.	TRBV20-1	TRBD2	TRBJ2-2	TGCAGTGCTCGCAAGCCGGGACTAGCGGGATCCGGGGAGCTGTTTTTT	CSARKPGLAGSGELFF
many	TRBV20-1	.	TRBJ2-7	TGCAGTGCTAGAGGTCATTCTTACGAGCAGTACTTC	CSARGHSYEQYF
medium-sized	TRBV19	TRBD2	TRBJ2-5	TGTGCCAGTACCAGGACTAGCGGGAGGCAAGAGACCCAGTACTTC	CASTRTSGRQETQYF
few	TRBV12-5	TRBD1	TRBJ2-5	TGTGCTAGTGGTTTGGTTGGACAGGGTGGGAGGGAGACCCAGTACTTC	CASGLVGQGGRETQYF